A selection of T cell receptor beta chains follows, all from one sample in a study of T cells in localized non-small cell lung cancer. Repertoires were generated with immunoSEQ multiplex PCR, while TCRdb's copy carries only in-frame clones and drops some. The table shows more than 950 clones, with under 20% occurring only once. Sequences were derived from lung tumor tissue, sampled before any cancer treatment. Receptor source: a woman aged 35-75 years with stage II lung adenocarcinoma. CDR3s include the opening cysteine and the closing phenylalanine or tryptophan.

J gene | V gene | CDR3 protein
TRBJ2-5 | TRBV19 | CASRPRQGAGETQYF
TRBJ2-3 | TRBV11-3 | CASSLGTGFTDTQYF
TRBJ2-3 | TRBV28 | CASSLGLTSGPSSTDTQYF
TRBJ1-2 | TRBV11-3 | CASSRAGNNYGYTF
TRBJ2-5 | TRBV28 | CASSFQLRETQYF
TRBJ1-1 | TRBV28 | CASSRRGANTEAFF
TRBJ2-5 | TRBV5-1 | CASSQGLAQETQYF
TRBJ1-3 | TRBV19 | CASSIAQTSGNTIYF
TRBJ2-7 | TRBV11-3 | CASSSLGNSYEQYF
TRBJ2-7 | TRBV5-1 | CASSLAPTSGVSSYEQYF
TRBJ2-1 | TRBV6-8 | CASSPVGAGVYNEQFF
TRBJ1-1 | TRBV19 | CASSIGRGMIEAFF
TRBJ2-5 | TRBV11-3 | CASSATSGQETQYF
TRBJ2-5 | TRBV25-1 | CASSDLGQAQETQYF
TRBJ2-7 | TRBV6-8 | CASSYWRGQNTYEQYF
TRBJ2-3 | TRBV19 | CASAYGRTDTQYF
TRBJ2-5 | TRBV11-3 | CASSFQGTGGRETQYF
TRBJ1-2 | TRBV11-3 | CASSYRTGDSGYTF
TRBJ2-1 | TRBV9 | CASSVEAVSSYNEQFF
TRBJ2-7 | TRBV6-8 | CASSYPPTVYEQYF
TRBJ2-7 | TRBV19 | CASSTGTAGNYEQYF
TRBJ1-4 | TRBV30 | CAWSVGNGALWKLFF
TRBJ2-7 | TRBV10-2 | CASRDRARDGSYEQYF
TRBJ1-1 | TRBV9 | CASSLQGGYTEAFF
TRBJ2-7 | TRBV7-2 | CASSFAGKYEQYF
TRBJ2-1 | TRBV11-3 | CASSLDPDTSEQFF
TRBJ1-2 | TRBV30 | CAWSWTGRANYGYTF
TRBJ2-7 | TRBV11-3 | CASSQPSNQAHEQYF
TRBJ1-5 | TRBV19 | CASSAGTGYQPQHF
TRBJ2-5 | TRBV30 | CAWSGKDPLTGQTQYF
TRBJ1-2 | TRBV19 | CASSPGQIVYGYTF
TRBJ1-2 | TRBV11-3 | CASSLDRANYGYTF
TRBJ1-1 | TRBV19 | CASSRGPIEAFF
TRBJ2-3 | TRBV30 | CAWSNGGPTDTQYF
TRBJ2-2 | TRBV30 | CAWSVGGDRELFF